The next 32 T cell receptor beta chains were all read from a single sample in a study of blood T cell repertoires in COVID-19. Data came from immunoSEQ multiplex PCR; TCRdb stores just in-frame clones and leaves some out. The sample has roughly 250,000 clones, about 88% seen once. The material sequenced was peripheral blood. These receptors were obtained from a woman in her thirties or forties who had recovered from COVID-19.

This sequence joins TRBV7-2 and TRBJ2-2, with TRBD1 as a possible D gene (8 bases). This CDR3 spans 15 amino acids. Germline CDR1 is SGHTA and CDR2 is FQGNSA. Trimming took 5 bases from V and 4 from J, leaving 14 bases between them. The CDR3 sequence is CASSQYRGGTGELFF. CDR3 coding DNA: TGTGCCAGCAGCCAATACAGGGGGGGCACCGGGGAGCTGTTTTTT.

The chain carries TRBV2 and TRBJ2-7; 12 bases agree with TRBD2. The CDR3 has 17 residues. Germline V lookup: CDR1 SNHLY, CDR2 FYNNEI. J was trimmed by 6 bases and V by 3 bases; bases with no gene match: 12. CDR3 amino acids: CASSDPLAGGPRPEQYF. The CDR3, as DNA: TGTGCCAGCAGTGACCCCCTAGCGGGAGGGCCTCGGCCCGAGCAGTACTTC. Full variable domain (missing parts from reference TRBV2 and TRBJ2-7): EPEVTQTPSHQVTQMGQEVILRCVPISNHLYFYWYRQILGQKVEFLVSFYNNEISEKSEIFDDQFSVERPDGSNFTLKIRSTKLEDSAMYFCASSDPLAGGPRPEQYFGPGTRLTVT.

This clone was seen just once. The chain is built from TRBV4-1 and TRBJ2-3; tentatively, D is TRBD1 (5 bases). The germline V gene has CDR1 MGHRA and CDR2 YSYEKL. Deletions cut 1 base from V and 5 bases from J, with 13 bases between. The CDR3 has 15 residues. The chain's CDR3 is CASSQVSRVQDTQYF. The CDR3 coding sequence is TGCGCCAGCAGCCAAGTTAGCAGGGTGCAAGATACGCAGTATTTT.

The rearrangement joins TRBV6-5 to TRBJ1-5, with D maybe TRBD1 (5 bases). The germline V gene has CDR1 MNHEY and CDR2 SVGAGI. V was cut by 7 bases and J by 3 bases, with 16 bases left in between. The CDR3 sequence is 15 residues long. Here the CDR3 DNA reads TGTGCCAGCACCCCAGTGGGACTTCACAATCAGCCCCAGCATTTT. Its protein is CASTPVGLHNQPQHF.

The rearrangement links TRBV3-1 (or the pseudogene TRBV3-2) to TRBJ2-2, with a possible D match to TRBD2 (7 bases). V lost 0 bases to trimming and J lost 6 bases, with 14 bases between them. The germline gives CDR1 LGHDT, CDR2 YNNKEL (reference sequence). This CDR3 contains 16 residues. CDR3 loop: CASSQDPRGPAGELFF. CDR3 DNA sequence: TGTGCCAGCAGCCAAGACCCGCGGGGGCCGGCCGGGGAGCTGTTTTTT.

CDR3 sequence (DNA): TGTGCCAGCAGGCCACAGGGTCAGTACGAGCAGTACTTC. Translated: CASRPQGQYEQYF. The rearrangement joins TRBV28 to TRBJ2-7; D is possibly TRBD1 (6 bases). Trimming pared 6 bases from V and 4 bases from J, leaving 13 bases between. The CDR3 spans 13 residues. CDR1 and CDR2 (germline): MDHEN, SYDVKM.

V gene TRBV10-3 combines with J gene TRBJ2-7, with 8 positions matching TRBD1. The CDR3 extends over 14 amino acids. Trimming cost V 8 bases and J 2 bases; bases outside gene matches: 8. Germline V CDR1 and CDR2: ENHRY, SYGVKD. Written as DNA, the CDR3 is TGTGCCATCGGGTGGACAGGGAACACCTACGAGCAGTACTTC. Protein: CAIGWTGNTYEQYF.

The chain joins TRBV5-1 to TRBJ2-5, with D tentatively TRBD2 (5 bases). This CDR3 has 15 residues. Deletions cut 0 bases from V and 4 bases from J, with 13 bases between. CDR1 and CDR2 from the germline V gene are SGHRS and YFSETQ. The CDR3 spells CASSLAGERSETQYF. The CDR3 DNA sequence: TGCGCCAGCAGCTTGGCCGGGGAGCGATCAGAGACCCAGTACTTC. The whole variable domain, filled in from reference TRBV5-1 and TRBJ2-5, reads KAGVTQTPRYLIKTRGQQVTLSCSPISGHRSVSWYQQTPGQGLQFLFEYFSETQRNKGNFPGRFSGRQFSNSRSEMNVSTLELGDSALYLCASSLAGERSETQYFGPGTRLLVL.

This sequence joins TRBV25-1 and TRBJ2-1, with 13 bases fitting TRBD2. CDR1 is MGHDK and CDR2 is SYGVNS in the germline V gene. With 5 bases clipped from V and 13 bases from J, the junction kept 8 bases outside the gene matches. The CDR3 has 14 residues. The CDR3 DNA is TGTGCCAGCAGTCCCTGGACTAGCGGGAGTGGTCAGTTCTTC. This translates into CASSPWTSGSGQFF.

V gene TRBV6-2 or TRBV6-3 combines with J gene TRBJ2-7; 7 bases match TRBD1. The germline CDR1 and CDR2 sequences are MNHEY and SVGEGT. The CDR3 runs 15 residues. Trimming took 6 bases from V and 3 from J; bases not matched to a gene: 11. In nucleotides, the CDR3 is TGTGCCAGCAGGCCTGATAGGGGGCGCTTCTACGAGCAGTACTTC. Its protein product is CASRPDRGRFYEQYF.

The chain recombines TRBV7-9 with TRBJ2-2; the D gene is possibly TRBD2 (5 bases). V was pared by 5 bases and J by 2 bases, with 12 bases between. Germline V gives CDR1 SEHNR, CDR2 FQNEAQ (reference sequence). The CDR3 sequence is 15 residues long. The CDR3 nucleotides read TGTGCCAGCAGCGACCCAGGACTCAACACCGGGGAGCTGTTTTTT. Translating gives CASSDPGLNTGELFF.

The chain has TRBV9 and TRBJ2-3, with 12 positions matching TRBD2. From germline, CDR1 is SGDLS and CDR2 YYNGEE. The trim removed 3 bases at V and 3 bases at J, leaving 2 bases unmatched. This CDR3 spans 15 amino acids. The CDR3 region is CASSALAGGTDTQYF. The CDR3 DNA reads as TGTGCCAGCAGCGCGCTAGCGGGGGGGACAGATACGCAGTATTTT.

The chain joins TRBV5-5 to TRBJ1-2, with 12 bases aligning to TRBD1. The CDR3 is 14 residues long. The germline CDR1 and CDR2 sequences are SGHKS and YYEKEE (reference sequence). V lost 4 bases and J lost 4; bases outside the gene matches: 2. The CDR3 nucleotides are TGTGCCAGCAGCGAGGGACAGGGGGCCTATGGCTACACCTTC. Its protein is CASSEGQGAYGYTF.

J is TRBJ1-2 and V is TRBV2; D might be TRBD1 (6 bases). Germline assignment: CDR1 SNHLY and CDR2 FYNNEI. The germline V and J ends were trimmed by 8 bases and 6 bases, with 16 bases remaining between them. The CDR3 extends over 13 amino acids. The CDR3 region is CASHGMGADGYTF. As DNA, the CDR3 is TGTGCCAGCCACGGAATGGGGGCGGATGGCTACACCTTC.

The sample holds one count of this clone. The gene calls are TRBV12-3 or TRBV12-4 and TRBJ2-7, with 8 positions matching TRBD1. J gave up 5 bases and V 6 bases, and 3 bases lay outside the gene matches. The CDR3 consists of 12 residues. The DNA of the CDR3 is TGTGCCAGCAGCCGGACAGGGAACGAGCAGTACTTC. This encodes CASSRTGNEQYF.

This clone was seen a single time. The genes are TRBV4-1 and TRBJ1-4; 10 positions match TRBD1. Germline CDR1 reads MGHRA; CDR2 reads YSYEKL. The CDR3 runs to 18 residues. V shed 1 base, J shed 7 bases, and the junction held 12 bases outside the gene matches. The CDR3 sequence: CASSQANGGTGESEKLFF. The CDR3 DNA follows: TGCGCCAGCAGCCAAGCTAACGGGGGGACAGGGGAAAGTGAAAAACTGTTTTTT.

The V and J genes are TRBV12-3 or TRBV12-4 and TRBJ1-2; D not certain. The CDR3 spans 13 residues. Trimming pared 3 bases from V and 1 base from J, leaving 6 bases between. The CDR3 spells CASSLTLNYGYTF. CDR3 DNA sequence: TGTGCCAGCAGTTTGACACTTAACTATGGCTACACCTTC.

The CDR3 region is CASSEGGGEAFF. CDR3 sequence (DNA): TGTGCCAGCAGTGAGGGGGGGGGTGAAGCTTTCTTT. The rearrangement uses TRBV2 and TRBJ1-1, with a weak D call TRBD1 (5 bases). V shed 3 bases and J shed 7 bases, with 9 bases lying between them. Germline CDR1 and CDR2: SNHLY and FYNNEI. This CDR3 has 12 amino acids.

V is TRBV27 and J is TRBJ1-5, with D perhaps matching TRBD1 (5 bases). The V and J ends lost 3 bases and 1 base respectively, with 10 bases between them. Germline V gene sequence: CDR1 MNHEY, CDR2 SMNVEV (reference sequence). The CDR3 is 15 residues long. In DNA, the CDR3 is TGTGCCAGCAGTTTTTTTCCAGGGAGCAATCAGCCCCAGCATTTT. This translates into CASSFFPGSNQPQHF.

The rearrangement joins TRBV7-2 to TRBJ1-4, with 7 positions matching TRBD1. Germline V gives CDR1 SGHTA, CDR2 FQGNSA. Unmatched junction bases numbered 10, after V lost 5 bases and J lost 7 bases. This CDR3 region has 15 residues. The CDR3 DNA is TGTGCCAGCAGCGGTTACAGGGGCGGCGGTGAAAAACTGTTTTTT. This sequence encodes CASSGYRGGGEKLFF. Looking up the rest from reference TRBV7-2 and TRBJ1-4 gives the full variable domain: GAGVSQSPSNKVTEKGKDVELRCDPISGHTALYWYRQSLGQGLEFLIYFQGNSAPDKSGLPSDRFSAERTGGSVSTLTIQRTQQEDSAVYLCASSGYRGGGEKLFFGSGTQLSVL.

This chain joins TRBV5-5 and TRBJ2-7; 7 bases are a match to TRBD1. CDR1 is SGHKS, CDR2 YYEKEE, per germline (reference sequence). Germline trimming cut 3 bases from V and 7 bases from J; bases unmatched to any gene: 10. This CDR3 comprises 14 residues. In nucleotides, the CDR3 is TGTGCCAGCAGCTCGAGCACAGGGGTGTGGGAGCAGTACTTC. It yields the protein CASSSSTGVWEQYF. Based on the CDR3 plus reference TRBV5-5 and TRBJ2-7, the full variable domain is DAGVTQSPTHLIKTRGQQVTLRCSPISGHKSVSWYQQVLGQGPQFIFQYYEKEERGRGNFPDRFSARQFPNYSSELNVNALLLGDSALYLCASSSSTGVWEQYFGPGTRLTVT.

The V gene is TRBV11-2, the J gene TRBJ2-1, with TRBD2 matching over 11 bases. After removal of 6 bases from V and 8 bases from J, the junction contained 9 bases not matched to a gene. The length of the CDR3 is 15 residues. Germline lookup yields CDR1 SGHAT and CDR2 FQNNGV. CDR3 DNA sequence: TGTGCCAGCAGTAGCGGGAGGGCAGGAACCCATGAGCAGTTCTTC. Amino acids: CASSSGRAGTHEQFF.

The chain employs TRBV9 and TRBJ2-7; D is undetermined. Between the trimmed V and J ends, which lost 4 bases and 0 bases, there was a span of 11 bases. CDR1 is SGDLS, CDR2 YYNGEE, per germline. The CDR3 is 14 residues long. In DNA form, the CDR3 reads TGTGCCAGCAGCCCTCTCGCGTCCTCCTACGAGCAGTACTTC. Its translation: CASSPLASSYEQYF.

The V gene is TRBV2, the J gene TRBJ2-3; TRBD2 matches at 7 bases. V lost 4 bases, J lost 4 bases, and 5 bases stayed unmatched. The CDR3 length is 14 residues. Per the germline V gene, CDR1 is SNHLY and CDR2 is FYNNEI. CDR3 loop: CASSGTAGADTQYF. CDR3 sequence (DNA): TGTGCCAGCAGTGGGACTGCGGGGGCAGATACGCAGTATTTT. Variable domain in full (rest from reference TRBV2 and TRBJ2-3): EPEVTQTPSHQVTQMGQEVILRCVPISNHLYFYWYRQILGQKVEFLVSFYNNEISEKSEIFDDQFSVERPDGSNFTLKIRSTKLEDSAMYFCASSGTAGADTQYFGPGTRLTVL.

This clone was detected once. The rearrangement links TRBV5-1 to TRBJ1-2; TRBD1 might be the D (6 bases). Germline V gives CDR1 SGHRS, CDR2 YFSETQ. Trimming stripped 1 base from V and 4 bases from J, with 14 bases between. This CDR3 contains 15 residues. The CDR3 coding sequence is TGCGCCAGCAGCTTGAACAGGGAATCTCTCTATGGCTACACCTTC. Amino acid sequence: CASSLNRESLYGYTF.

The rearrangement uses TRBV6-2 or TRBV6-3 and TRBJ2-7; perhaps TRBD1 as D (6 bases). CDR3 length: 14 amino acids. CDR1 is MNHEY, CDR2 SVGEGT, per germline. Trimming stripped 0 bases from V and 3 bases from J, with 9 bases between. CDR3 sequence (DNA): TGTGCCAGCAGTTACTCGGGGGCAGACTACGAGCAGTACTTC. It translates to CASSYSGADYEQYF.

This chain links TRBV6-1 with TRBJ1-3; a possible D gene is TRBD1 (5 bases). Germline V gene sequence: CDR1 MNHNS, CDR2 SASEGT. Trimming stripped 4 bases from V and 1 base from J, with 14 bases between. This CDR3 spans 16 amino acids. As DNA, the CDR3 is TGTGCCAGCAGTGCAGGGCACCCACGTTCTGGAAACACCATATATTTT. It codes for CASSAGHPRSGNTIYF.

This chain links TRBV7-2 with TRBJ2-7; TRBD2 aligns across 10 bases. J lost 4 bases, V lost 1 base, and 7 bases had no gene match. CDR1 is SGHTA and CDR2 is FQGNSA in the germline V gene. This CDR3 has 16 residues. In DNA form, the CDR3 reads TGTGCCAGCAGCTTAGGAAGCGGGAGGGCCGAGTACGAGCAGTACTTC. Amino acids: CASSLGSGRAEYEQYF. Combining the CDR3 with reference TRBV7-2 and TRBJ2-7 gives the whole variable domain GAGVSQSPSNKVTEKGKDVELRCDPISGHTALYWYRQSLGQGLEFLIYFQGNSAPDKSGLPSDRFSAERTGGSVSTLTIQRTQQEDSAVYLCASSLGSGRAEYEQYFGPGTRLTVT.

The CDR3: CASSMAGLRYGYTF. The CDR3 nucleotides are TGTGCCAGTAGTATGGCGGGGCTGCGGTATGGCTACACCTTC. V is TRBV19 and J is TRBJ1-2; D is possibly TRBD1 (5 bases). This CDR3 spans 14 amino acids. V shed 3 bases and J shed 5 bases, with 13 bases lying between them. CDR1 is LNHDA, CDR2 SQIVND, per germline (reference sequence).

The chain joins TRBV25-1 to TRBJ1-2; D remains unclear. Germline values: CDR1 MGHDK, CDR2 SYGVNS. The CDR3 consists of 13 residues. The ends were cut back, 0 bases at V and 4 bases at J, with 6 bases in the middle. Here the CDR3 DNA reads TGTGCCAGCAGTGAATATGGCAGCTATGGCTACACCTTC. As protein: CASSEYGSYGYTF.

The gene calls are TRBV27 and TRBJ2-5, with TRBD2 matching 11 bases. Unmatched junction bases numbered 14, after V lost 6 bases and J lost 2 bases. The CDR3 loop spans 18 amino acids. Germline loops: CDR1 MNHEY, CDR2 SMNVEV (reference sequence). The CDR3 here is CASRQGTSGHVSQETQYF. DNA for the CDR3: TGTGCCAGCAGACAGGGGACTAGCGGACACGTATCTCAAGAGACCCAGTACTTC.

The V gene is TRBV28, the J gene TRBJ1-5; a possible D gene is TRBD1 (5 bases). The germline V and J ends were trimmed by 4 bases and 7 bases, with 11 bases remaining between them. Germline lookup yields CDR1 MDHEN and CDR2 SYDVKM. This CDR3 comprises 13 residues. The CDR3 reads CASSSQGGQPQHF. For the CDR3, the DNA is TGTGCCAGCAGTTCTCAGGGTGGCCAGCCCCAGCATTTT.